Sequencing of this T cell receptor beta chain was carried out in a study of neurological immune-mediated disorders. Whole-study findings and limits: While HTLV-1-associated myelopathy showed the greatest TCR clonal expansion, multiple sclerosis showed the least, falling below healthy controls. No link was found between any clinical or MRI feature and the multiple sclerosis repertoire cluster. None of the CDR3 amino acid sequences in expanded clones turned up in more than one subject, which points to private repertoires in all groups.

Trimming took 4 bases from V and 6 from J, leaving 23 bases between them. The CDR3 length is 16 residues. Germline V CDR1 and CDR2: SGHRS, YFSETQ. From the 5' RACE reads, TCRdb called clonotypes with MiXCR, one entry per CDR3 protein. The repertoire holds tens of thousands of distinct CDR3 sequences, with about 2.3% as singletons. The unsorted libraries were generated from a total of 2 million PBMCs, which had been stored in RNAlater at -80 C. There are many counts of this clonotype. Its antigen is unknown. The chain carries TRBV5-1 and TRBJ2-7; either TRBD1 or TRBD2 may fit D (6 bases each). The receptor's source is a man aged 45-60 years with multiple sclerosis. The specimen was PBMCs. CDR3 nucleotides: TGCGCCAGCAGCCAGCCCGGTGGGGGGCTATCCGCCGAGCAGTACTTC. Encoded protein: CASSQPGGGLSAEQYF.